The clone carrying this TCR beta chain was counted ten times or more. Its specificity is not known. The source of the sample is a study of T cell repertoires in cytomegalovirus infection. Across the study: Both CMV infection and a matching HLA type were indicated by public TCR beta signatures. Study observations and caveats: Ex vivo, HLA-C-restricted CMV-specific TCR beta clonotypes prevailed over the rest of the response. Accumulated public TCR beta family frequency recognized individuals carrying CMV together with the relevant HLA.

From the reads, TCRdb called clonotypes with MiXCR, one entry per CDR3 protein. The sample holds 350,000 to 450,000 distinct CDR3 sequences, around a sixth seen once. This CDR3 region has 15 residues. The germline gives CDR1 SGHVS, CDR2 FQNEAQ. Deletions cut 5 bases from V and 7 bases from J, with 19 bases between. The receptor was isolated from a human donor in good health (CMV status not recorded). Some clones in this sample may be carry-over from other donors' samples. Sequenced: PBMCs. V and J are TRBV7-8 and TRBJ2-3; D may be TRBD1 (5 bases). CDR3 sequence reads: CASSLWWGRTYTQYF. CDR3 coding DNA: TGTGCCAGCAGCCTATGGTGGGGCCGAACCTATACGCAGTATTTT.